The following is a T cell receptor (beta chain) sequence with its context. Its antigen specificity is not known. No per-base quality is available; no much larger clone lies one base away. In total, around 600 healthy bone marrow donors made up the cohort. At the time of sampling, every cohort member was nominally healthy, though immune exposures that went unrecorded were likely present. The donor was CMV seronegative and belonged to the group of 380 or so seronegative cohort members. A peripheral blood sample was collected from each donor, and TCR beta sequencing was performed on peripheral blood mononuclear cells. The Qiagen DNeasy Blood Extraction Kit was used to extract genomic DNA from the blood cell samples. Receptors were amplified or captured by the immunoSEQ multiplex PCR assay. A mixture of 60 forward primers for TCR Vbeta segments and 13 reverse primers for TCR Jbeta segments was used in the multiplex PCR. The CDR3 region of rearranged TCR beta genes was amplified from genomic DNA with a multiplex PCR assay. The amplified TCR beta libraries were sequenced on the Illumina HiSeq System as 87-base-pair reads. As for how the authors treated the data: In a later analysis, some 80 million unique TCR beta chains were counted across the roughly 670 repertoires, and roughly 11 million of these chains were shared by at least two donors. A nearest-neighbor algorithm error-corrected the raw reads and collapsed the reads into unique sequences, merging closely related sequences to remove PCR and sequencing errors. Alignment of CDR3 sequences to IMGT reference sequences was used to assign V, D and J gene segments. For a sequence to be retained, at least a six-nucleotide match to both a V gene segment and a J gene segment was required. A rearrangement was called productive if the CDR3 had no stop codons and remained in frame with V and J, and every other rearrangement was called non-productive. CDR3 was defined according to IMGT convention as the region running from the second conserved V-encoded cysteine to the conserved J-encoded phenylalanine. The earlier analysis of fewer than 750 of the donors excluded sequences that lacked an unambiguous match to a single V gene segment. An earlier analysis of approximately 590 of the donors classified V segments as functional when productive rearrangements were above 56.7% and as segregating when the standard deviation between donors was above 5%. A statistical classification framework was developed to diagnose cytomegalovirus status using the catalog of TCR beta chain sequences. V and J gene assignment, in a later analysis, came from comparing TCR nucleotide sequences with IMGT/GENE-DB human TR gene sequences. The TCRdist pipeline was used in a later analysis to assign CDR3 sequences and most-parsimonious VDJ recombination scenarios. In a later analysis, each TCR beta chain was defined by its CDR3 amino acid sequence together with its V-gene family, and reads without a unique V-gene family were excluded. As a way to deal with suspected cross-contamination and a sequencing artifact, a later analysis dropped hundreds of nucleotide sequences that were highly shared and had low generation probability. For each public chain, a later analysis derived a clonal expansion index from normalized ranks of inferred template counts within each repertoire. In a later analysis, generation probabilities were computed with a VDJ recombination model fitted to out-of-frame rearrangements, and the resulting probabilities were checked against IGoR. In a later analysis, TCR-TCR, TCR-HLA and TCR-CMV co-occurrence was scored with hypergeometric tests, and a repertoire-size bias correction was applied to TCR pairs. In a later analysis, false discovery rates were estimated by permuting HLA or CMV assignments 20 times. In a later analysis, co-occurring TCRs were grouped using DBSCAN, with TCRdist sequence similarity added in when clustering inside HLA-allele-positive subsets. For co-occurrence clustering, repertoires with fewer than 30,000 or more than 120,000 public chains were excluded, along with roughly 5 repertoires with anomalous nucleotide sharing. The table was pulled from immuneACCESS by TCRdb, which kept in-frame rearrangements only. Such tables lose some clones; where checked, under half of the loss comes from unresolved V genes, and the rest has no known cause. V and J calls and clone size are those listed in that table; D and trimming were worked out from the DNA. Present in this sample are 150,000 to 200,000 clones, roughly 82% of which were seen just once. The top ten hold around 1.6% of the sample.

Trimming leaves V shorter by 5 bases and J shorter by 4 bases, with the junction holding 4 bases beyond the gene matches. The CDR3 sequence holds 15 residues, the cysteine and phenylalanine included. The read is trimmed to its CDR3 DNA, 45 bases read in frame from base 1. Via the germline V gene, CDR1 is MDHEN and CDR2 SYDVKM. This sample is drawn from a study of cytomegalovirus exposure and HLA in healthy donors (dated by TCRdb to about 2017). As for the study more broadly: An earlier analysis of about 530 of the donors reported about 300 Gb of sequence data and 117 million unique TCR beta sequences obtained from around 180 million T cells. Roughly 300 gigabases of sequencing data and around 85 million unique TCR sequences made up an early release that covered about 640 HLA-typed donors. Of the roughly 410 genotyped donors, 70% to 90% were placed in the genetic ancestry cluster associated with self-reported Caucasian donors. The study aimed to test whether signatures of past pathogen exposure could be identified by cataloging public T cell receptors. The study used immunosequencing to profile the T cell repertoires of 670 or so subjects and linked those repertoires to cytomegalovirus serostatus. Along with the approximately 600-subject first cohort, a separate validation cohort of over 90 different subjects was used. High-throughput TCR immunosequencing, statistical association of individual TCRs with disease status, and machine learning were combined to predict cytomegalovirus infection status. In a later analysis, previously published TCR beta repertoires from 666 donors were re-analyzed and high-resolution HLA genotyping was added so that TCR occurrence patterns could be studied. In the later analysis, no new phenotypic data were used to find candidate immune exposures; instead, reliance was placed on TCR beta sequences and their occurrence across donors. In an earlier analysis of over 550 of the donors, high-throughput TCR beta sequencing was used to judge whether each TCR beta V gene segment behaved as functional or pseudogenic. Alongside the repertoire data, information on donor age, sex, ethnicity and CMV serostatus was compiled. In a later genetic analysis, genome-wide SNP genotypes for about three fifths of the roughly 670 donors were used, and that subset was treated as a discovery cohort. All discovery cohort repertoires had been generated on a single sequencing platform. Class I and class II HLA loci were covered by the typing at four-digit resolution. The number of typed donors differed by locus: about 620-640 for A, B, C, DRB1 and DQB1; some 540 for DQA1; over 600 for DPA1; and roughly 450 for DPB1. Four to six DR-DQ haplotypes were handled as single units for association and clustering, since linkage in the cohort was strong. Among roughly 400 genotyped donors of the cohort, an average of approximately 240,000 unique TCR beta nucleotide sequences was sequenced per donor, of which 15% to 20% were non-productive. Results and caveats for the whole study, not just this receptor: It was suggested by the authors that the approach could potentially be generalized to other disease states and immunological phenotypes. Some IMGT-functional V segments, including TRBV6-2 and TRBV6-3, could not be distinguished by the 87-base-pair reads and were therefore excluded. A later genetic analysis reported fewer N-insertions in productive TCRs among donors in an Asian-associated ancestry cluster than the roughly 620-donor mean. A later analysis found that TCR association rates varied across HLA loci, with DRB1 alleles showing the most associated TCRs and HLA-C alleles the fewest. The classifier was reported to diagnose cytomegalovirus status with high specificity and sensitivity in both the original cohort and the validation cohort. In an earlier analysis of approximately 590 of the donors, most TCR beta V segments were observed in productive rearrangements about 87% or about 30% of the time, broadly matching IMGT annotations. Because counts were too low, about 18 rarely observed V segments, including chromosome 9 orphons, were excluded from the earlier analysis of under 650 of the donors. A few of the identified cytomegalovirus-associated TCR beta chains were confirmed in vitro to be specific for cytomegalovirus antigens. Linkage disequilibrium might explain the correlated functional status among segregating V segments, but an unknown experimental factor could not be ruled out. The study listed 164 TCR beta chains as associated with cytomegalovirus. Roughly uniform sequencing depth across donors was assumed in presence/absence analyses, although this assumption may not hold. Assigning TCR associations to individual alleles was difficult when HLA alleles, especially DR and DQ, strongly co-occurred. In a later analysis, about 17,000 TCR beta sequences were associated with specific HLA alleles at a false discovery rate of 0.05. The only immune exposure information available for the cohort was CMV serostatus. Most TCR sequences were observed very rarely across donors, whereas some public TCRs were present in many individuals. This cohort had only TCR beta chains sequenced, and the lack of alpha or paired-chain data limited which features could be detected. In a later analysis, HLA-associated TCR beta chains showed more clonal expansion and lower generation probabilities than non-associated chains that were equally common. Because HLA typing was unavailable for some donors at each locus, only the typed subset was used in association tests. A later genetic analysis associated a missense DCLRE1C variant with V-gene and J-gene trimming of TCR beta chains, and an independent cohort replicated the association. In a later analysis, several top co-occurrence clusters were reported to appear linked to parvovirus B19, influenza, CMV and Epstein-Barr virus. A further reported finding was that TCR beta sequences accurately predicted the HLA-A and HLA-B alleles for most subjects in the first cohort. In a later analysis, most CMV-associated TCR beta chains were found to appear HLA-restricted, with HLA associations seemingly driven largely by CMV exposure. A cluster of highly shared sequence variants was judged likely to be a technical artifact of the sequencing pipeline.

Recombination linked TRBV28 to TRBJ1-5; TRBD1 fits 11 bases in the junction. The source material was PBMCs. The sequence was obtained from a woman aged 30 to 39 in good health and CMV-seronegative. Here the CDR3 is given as CASSLGQGANQPQHF. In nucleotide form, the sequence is TGTGCCAGCAGTCTTGGACAGGGGGCGAATCAGCCCCAGCATTTT.